One sample yielded the 13 T cell receptor beta chains listed below, sequenced in a study of chemoradiotherapy in HPV16-positive cancers. The protocol was immunoSEQ multiplex PCR, while the TCRdb copy is restricted to in-frame clones and leaves out a portion. The sample contains some 1,700 clones, roughly 95% of which appear only once. This sample comprised tumor tissue, obtained from a patient who underwent chemoradiotherapy. The source is a human donor with HPV-associated anogenital cancer.

A single count supports this clone. The gene calls are TRBV5-6 and TRBJ1-2; unclear D gene. The CDR3 extends over 13 amino acids. Germline CDR1 and CDR2: SGHDT and YYEEEE. Trimming pared 3 bases from V and 7 bases from J, leaving 13 bases between. The CDR3 region is CASSSTDLSGYTF. The CDR3 DNA is TGTGCCAGCAGCTCGACTGATCTCTCTGGCTACACCTTC.

V usage is TRBV5-8 and J usage is TRBJ2-6, with no clear D. This CDR3 has 16 residues. Between the trimmed V and J ends, which lost 0 bases and 0 bases, there was a span of 7 bases. Germline V gives CDR1 SGHTS, CDR2 YDEGEE. The CDR3 loop is CASSLDSYSGANVLTF. The CDR3 DNA reads TGTGCCAGCAGCTTGGACAGTTACTCTGGGGCCAACGTCCTGACTTTC.

This clone appeared once. CDR3 coding DNA: TGTGCCAGCAGTGTAGGGACTTTACAAGAGACCCAGTACTTC. This codes for CASSVGTLQETQYF. V usage is TRBV2 and J usage is TRBJ2-5, with D perhaps matching TRBD2 (6 bases). V gave up 4 bases and J gave up 2 bases, with 11 bases separating them. Looked up from germline, CDR1 is SNHLY and CDR2 is FYNNEI. The CDR3 has 14 residues.

The rearrangement joins TRBV6-1 to TRBJ1-5; 8 bases line up with TRBD1. This CDR3 has 16 residues. Germline lookup yields CDR1 MNHNS and CDR2 SASEGT. J was trimmed by 1 base and V by 4 bases; bases with no gene match: 6. The CDR3 nucleotides read TGTGCCAGCAGTGTAGACAGGGGAAGAAGCAATCAGCCCCAGCATTTT. As protein: CASSVDRGRSNQPQHF.

This chain uses TRBV5-1 with TRBJ1-2; TRBD1 agrees at 10 bases. The V segment lost 3 bases and the J segment 5 bases; nucleotides outside the gene matches: 4. This CDR3 region has 14 residues. CDR1 and CDR2 (germline): SGHRS, YFSETQ. The CDR3 protein is CASSSTGGAYGYTF. CDR3 bases: TGCGCCAGCAGCTCGACAGGGGGCGCGTATGGCTACACCTTC.

The chain carries TRBV28 and TRBJ2-1; TRBD2 agrees at 9 bases. Germline assignment: CDR1 MDHEN and CDR2 SYDVKM. This CDR3 comprises 14 residues. V shed 5 bases, J shed 3 bases, and the junction held 2 bases outside the gene matches. DNA for the CDR3: TGTGCCAGCAGTCGACTAGCGGACTACAATGAGCAGTTCTTC. It is translated as CASSRLADYNEQFF. The whole variable domain, filled in from reference TRBV28 and TRBJ2-1, reads DVKVTQSSRYLVKRTGEKVFLECVQDMDHENMFWYRQDPGLGLRLIYFSYDVKMKEKGDIPEGYSVSREKKERFSLILESASTNQTSMYLCASSRLADYNEQFFGPGTRLTVL.

The rearrangement joins TRBV10-3 to TRBJ1-1; TRBD1 aligns across 8 bases. This CDR3 is 12 amino acids long. Germline-derived CDR1 and CDR2 are ENHRY and SYGVKD. V lost 0 bases and J lost 13; bases outside the gene matches: 4. The DNA for the CDR3 is TGTGCCATCAGTGAGTCAACGGGACAGGTTTTCTTT. It is translated as CAISESTGQVFF.

This sequence joins TRBV30 and TRBJ1-1; D gene uncertain. The V gene's germline CDR1 is GTSNPN and CDR2 SVGIG (reference sequence). Trimming took 0 bases from V and 5 from J, leaving 10 bases between them. This CDR3 spans 13 amino acids. The CDR3 DNA reads as TGTGCCTGGAGTGTACTCCGGGAAACTGAAGCTTTCTTT. It yields the protein CAWSVLRETEAFF.

The chain is built from TRBV7-8 and TRBJ1-2; no reliable D call. The V and J ends lost 5 bases and 1 base respectively, with 23 bases between them. Germline V gene data show CDR1 as SGHVS and CDR2 as FQNEAQ. This CDR3 contains 18 residues. The CDR3 region has the DNA TGTGCCAGCAGCCCCCGAAAAGGGTCTGCGAACGGTAACTATGGCTACACCTTC. Its translation: CASSPRKGSANGNYGYTF.

CDR3 sequence: CASSQFGWTGNGYTF. For the CDR3, the DNA is TGCGCCAGCAGCCAATTCGGCTGGACAGGGAATGGCTACACCTTC. The chain couples TRBV4-3 to TRBJ1-2; 8 bases match TRBD1. The CDR3 runs 15 residues. V lost 2 bases to trimming and J lost 6 bases; unmatched junction nucleotides: 8. Germline CDR1 reads LGHNA; CDR2 reads YSLEER.

The chain combines TRBV28 with TRBJ2-7; D may be TRBD1 (6 bases). The length of the CDR3 is 14 residues. Germline V gene lookup returns CDR1 MDHEN and CDR2 SYDVKM. V gave up 5 bases and J gave up 3 bases, with 14 bases separating them. CDR3 residues: CASSISGESYEQYF. CDR3 coding DNA: TGTGCCAGCAGTATATCAGGGGAGAGCTACGAGCAGTACTTC.

This chain connects TRBV4-2 to TRBJ2-3, with 12 bases identical to TRBD2. The CDR3 covers 17 residues. Germline lookup yields CDR1 LGHNA and CDR2 YNFKEQ. Losses at the gene ends were 1 base for V and 6 bases for J; bases not matched to a gene: 8. CDR3 region: CASSQAGLAGGWDTQYF. Written as DNA, the CDR3 is TGTGCCAGCAGCCAAGCGGGCCTAGCGGGGGGGTGGGATACGCAGTATTTT.

The chain is built from TRBV7-2 and TRBJ1-4; 7 nucleotides match TRBD1. From germline, CDR1 is SGHTA and CDR2 FQGNSA. CDR3 length: 14 amino acids. J was trimmed by 10 bases and V by 5 bases; bases with no gene match: 10. The CDR3 DNA reads as TGTGCCAGCAGCGCCGCCGGCAGGACAGGAAAACTGTTTTTT. Its protein is CASSAAGRTGKLFF.